This T cell receptor beta chain was sequenced during a study of regulatory dendritic cells for organ transplantation. General study points: Between individuals, the alloreactive memory CD8+ T cell pool differed considerably.

As for this clone: Its antigen is not identified.

Germline assignment: CDR1 LNHNV and CDR2 YYDKDF (reference sequence). This CDR3 is built from 14 residues. Trimming cost V 1 base and J 9 bases, with 10 bases left between them. Produced via immunoSEQ multiplex PCR; TCRdb's table is partial and in-frame only. The data hold 25,000 to 30,000 clones, with over 75% observed a single time. This clonotype was sampled from a human donor in good health. The V call is TRBV15, the J call TRBJ1-6; D is perhaps TRBD1 (5 bases). Specimen: memory CD4+ T cells from blood. The sample's subset: CD45RO+ memory T cells. The CDR3 DNA reads as TGTGCCACCAGCAGAGCAGGGTGGGGTTCACCCCTCCACTTT. Protein: CATSRAGWGSPLHF. Variable domain in full (rest from reference TRBV15 and TRBJ1-6): DAMVIQNPRYQVTQFGKPVTLSCSQTLNHNVMYWYQQKSSQAPKLLFHYYDKDFNNEADTPDNFQSRRPNTSFCFLDIRSPGLGDTAMYLCATSRAGWGSPLHFGNGTRLTVT.